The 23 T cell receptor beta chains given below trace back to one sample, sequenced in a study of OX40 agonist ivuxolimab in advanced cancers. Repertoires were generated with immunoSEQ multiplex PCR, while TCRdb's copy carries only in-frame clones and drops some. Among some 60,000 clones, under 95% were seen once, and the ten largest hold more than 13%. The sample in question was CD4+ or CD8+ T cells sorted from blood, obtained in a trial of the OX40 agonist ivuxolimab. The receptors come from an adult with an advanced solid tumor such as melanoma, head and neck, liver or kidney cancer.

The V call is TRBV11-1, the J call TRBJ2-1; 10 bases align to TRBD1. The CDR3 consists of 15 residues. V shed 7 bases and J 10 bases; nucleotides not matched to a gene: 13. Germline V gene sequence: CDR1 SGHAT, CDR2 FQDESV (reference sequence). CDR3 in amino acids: CASTIWTGGSVEQFF. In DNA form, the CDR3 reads TGTGCCAGCACCATCTGGACAGGGGGAAGCGTCGAGCAGTTCTTC.

The CDR3 here is CASSFRGTVGEKLFF. Here the CDR3 DNA reads TGTGCCAGCAGTTTCCGGGGGACCGTTGGAGAAAAACTGTTTTTT. The rearrangement joins TRBV28 to TRBJ1-4; D is possibly TRBD1 (5 bases). V was shortened by 3 bases and J by 8 bases, with 16 bases between the two germline ends. The CDR3 is 15 residues long. CDR1 is MDHEN, CDR2 SYDVKM, per germline.

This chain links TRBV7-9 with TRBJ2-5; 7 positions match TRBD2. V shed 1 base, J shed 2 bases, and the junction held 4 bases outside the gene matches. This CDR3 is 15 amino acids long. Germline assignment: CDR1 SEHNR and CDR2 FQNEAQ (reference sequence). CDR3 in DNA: TGTGCCAGCAGCTTAGGGGGAGGGCCTCAAGAGACCCAGTACTTC. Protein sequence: CASSLGGGPQETQYF.

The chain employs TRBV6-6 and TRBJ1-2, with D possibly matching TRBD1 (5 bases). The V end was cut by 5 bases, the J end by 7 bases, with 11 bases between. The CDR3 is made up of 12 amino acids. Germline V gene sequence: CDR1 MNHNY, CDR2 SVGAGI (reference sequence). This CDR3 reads CASSKGTIGYTF. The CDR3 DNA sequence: TGTGCCAGCAGTAAGGGGACGATTGGCTACACCTTC.

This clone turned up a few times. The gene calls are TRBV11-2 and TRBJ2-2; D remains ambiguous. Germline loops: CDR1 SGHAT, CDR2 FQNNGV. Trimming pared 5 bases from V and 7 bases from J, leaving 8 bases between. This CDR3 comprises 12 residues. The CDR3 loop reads CASSPHSGELFF. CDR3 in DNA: TGTGCCAGCAGCCCCCACAGCGGGGAGCTGTTTTTT.

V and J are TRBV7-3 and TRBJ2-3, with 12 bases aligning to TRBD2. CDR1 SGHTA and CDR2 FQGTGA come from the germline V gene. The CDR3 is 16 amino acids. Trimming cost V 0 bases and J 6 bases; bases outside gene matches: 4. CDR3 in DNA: TGTGCCAGCAGCTTAACTGGACTAGCGGGATCGGATACGCAGTATTTT. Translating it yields CASSLTGLAGSDTQYF.

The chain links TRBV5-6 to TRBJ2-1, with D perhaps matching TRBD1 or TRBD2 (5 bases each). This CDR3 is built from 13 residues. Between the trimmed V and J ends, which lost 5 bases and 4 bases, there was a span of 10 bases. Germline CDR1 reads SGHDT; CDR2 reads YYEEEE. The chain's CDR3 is CASRSGRYNEQFF. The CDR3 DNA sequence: TGTGCCAGCAGATCGGGACGGTACAATGAGCAGTTCTTC.

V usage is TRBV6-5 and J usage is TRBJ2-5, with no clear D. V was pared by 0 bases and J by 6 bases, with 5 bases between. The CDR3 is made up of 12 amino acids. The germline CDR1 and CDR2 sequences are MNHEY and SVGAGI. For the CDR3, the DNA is TGTGCCAGCAGTTACTCTGGACAGACCCAGTACTTC. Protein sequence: CASSYSGQTQYF.

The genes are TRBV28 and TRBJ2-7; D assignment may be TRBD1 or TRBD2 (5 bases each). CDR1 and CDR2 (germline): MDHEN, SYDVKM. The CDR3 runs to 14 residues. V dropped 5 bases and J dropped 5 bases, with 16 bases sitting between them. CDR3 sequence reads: CASSPLGRNNEQYF. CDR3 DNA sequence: TGTGCCAGCAGTCCGCTGGGACGTAACAACGAGCAGTACTTC.

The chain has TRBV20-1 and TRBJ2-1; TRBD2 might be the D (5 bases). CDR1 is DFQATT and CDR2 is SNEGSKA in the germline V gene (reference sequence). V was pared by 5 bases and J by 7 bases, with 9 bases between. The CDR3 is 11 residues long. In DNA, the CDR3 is TGCAGTGCTGCAGGACTTAATGAGCAGTTCTTC. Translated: CSAAGLNEQFF.

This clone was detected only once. This chain's CDR3 is CASSQVSAGVTGEQFF. The CDR3 nucleotides read TGTGCCAGCAGCCAAGTTTCAGCGGGAGTAACGGGTGAGCAGTTCTTC. The rearrangement links TRBV4-2 to TRBJ2-1, with 8 positions matching TRBD2. J gave up 9 bases and V 1 base, and 11 bases lay outside the gene matches. The CDR3 is made up of 16 amino acids. CDR1 LGHNA and CDR2 YNFKEQ come from the germline V gene.

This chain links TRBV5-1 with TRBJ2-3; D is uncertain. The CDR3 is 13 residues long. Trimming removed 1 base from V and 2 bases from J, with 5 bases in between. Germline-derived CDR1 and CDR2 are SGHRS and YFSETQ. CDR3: CASSLPSTDTQYF. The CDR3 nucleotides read TGCGCCAGCAGCTTGCCGTCCACAGATACGCAGTATTTT.

CDR3 sequence (DNA): TGTGCCAGCAGCCAAGAGTGGGAGTCCGCGGTTGAGCAGTTCTTC. Protein product: CASSQEWESAVEQFF. The genes are TRBV4-2 and TRBJ2-1; the D gene is possibly TRBD2 (5 bases). Germline CDR1 is LGHNA and CDR2 is YNFKEQ. The CDR3 is 15 amino acids. Trimming took 0 bases from V and 9 from J, leaving 15 bases between them.

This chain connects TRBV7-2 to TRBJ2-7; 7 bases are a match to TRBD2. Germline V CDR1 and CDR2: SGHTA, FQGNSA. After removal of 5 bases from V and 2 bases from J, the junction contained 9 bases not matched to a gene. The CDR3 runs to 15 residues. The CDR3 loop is CASSPRAGEAYEQYF. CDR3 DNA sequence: TGTGCCAGCAGCCCCCGGGCGGGAGAGGCCTACGAGCAGTACTTC. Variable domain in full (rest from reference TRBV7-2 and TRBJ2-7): GAGVSQSPSNKVTEKGKDVELRCDPISGHTALYWYRQSLGQGLEFLIYFQGNSAPDKSGLPSDRFSAERTGGSVSTLTIQRTQQEDSAVYLCASSPRAGEAYEQYFGPGTRLTVT.

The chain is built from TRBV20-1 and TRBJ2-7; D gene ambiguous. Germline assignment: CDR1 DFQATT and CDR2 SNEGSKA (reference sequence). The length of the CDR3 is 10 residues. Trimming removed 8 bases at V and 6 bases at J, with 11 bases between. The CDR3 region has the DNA TGCAGTTTAAAAAGGCCCGAGCAGTACTTC. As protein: CSLKRPEQYF.

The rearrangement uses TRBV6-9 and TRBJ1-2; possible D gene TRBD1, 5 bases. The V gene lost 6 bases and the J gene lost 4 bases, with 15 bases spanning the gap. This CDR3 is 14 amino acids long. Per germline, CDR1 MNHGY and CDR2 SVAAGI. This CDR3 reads CASSTTGARYGYTF. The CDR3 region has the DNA TGTGCCAGCAGCACGACCGGGGCCCGCTATGGCTACACCTTC.

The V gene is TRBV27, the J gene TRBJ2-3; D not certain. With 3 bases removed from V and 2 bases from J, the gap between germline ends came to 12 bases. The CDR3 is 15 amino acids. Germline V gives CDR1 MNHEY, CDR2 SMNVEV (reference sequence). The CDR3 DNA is TGTGCCAGCAGTTTGGCAGGAACATTCACAGATACGCAGTATTTT. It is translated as CASSLAGTFTDTQYF.

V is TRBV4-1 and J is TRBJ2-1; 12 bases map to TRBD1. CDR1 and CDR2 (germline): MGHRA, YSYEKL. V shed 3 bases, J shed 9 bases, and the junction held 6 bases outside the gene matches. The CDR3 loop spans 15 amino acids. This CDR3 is CASSQPGQGAFEQFF. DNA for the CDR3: TGCGCCAGCAGCCAGCCGGGACAGGGGGCCTTTGAGCAGTTCTTC.

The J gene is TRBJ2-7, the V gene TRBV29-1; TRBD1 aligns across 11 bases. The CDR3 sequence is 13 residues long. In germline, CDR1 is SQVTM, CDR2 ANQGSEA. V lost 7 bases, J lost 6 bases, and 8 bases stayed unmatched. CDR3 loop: CSARGQGGSEQYF. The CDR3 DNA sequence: TGCAGCGCCCGGGGACAGGGGGGAAGCGAGCAGTACTTC.

The CDR3 sequence is CASSLDGTGTQYF. The DNA of the CDR3 is TGTGCCAGCAGCTTAGACGGAACCGGGACCCAGTACTTC. This rearrangement joins TRBV7-6 to TRBJ2-5; D remains ambiguous. The CDR3 is 13 residues long. The germline gives CDR1 SGHVS, CDR2 FNYEAQ. The V gene lost 1 base and the J gene lost 7 bases, with 10 bases spanning the gap.

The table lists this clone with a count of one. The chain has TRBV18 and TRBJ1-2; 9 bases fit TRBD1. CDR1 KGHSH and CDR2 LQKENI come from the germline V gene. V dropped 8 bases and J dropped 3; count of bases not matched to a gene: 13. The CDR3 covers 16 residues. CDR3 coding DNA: TGTGCCAGCGCTCCGGGACAGGGTCTGGGAGACTATGGCTACACCTTC. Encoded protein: CASAPGQGLGDYGYTF.

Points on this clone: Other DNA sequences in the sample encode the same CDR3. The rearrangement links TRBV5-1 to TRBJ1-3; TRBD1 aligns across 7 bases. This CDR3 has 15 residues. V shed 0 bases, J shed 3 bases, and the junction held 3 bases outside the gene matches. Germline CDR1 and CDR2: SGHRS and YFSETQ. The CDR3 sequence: CASSLEGAGGNTIYF. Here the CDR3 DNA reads TGCGCCAGCAGCTTGGAGGGGGCTGGTGGAAACACCATATATTTT.

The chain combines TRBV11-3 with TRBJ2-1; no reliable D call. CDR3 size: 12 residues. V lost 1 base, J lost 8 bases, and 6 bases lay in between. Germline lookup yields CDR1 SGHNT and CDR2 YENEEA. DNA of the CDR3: TGTGCCAGCAGCTTAGTTAAAGATGAGCAGTTCTTC. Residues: CASSLVKDEQFF.